This T cell receptor beta chain originates from a study of shared clonotypes between healthy human individuals. Overall study context: For every donor, three CD4 naive, three CD4 memory, two CD8 naive and one CD8 memory plates were used.

Findings and caveats of the study: Sampling used blood alone; tissue repertoires probably differ. In having few donors, the study represented limited genetic and exposure-history diversity.

A split of CD4+ cells into CD45RA+ naive and CD45RA-negative memory subsets was performed. About this clone: The antigen remains unidentified.

Trimming took 5 bases from V and 7 from J, leaving 12 bases between them. Germline CDR1 and CDR2: MDHEN and SYDVKM. This CDR3 comprises 14 residues. TCRdb's copy holds only in-frame clones and misses some; the assay was immunoSEQ multiplex PCR. There are over 2 million clones in the sample; roughly 90% occur only once, and about 0.41% lies in the top ten. The TCR comes from a man between 18 and 35 years old in good health. Some clones in this sample may be carry-over from other donors' samples. The sample consisted of naive CD4+ T cells from PBMCs. The subset was: CD45RA+ positively selected. This chain uses TRBV28 with TRBJ2-6; D gene unclear. The CDR3: CASSRESLANVLTF. CDR3 sequence (DNA): TGTGCCAGCAGTAGGGAAAGTCTAGCCAACGTCCTGACTTTC.